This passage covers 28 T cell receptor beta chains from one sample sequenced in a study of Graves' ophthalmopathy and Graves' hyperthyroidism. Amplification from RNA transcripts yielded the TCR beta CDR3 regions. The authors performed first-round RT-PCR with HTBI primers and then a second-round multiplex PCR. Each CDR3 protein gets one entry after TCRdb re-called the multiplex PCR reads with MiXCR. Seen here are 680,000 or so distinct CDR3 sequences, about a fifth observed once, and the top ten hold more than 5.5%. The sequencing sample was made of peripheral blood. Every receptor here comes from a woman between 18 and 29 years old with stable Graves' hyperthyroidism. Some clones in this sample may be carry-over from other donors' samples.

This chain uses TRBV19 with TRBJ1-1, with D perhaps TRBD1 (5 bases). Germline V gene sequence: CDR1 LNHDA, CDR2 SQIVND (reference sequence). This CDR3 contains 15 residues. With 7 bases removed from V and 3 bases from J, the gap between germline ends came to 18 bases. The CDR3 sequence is CASNSEEMGDTEAFF. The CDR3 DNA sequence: TGTGCCAGTAACTCCGAGGAAATGGGGGACACTGAAGCTTTCTTT.

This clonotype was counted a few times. For the CDR3, the DNA is TGTGCCAGCAGCTTCCCGAGCCCCGGAGCGGGGAACACCGGGGAGCTGTTTTTT. It specifies CASSFPSPGAGNTGELFF. The chain couples TRBV11-2 to TRBJ2-2; D might be TRBD2 (6 bases). CDR3 length: 18 residues. Germline assignment: CDR1 SGHAT and CDR2 FQNNGV. The V end was cut by 3 bases, the J end by 1 base, with 18 bases between.

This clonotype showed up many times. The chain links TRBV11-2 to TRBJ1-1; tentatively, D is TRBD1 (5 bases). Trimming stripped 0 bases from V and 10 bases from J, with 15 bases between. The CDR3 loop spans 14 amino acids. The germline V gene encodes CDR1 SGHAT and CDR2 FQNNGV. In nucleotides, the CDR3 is TGTGCCAGCAGCTTAGAGGCTGGGCCGGGGGTAGCTTTCTTT. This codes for CASSLEAGPGVAFF.

CDR3 DNA: TGTGCCAGCAGCCGCGGTTGGACTGAAGCTTTCTTT. This gives the protein CASSRGWTEAFF. The J gene is TRBJ1-1, the V gene TRBV11-2, with D unresolved. Trimming took off 5 bases at V and 5 bases at J, with 9 bases between the two ends. CDR3 size: 12 residues. Germline V CDR1 and CDR2: SGHAT, FQNNGV. Full variable domain (missing parts from reference TRBV11-2 and TRBJ1-1): EAGVAQSPRYKIIEKRQSVAFWCNPISGHATLYWYQQILGQGPKLLIQFQNNGVVDDSQLPKDRFSAERLKGVDSTLKIQPAKLEDSAVYLCASSRGWTEAFFGQGTRLTVV.

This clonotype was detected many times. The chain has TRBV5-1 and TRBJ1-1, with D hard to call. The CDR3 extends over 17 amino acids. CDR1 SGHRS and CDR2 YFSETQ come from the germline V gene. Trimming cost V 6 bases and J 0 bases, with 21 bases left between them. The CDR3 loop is CASNPLHGQGLNTEAFF. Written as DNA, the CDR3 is TGCGCCAGCAACCCCCTCCATGGGCAAGGTCTGAACACTGAAGCTTTCTTT.

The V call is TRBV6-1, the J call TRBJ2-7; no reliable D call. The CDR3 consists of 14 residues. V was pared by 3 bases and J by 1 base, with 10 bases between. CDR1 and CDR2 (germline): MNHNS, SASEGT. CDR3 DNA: TGTGCCAGCAGTGACCGTAAATGGTCCTACGAGCAGTACTTC. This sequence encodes CASSDRKWSYEQYF.

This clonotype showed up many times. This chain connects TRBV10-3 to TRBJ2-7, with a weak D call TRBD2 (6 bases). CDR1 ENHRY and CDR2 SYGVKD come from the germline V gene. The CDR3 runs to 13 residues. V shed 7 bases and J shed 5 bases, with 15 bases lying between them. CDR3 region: CAITDGRSDEQYF. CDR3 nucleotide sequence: TGTGCCATCACGGACGGGAGAAGCGACGAGCAGTACTTC.

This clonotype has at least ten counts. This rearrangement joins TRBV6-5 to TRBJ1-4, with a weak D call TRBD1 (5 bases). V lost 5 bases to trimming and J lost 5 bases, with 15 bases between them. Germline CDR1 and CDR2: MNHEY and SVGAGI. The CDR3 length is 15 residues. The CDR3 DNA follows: TGTGCCAGCAGTCGCGGGGGGACTATCAATGAAAAACTGTTTTTT. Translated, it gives CASSRGGTINEKLFF.

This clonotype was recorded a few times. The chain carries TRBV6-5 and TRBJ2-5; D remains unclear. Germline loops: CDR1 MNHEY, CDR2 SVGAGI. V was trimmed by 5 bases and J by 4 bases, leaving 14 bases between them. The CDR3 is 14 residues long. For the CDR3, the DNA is TGTGCCAGCAGTAACCCCCCCCGATTAGAGACCCAGTACTTC. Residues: CASSNPPRLETQYF.

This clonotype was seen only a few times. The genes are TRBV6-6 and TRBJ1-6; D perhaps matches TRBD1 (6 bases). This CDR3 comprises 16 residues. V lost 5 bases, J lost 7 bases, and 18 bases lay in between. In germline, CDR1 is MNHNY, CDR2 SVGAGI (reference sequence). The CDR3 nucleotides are TGTGCCAGCAGTCCCCTTACACCAGGGGACAATTCACCCCTCCACTTT. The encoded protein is CASSPLTPGDNSPLHF.

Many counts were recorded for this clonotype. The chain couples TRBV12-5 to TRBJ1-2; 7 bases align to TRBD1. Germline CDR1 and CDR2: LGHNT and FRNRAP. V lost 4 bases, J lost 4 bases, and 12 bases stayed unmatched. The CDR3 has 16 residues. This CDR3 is CASGSRTGQESYGYTF. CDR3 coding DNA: TGTGCTAGTGGTTCACGGACAGGACAGGAGTCCTATGGCTACACCTTC.

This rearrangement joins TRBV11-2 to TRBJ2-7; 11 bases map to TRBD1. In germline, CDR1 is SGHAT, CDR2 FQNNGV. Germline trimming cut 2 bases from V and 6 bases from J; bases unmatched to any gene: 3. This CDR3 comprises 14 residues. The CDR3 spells CASSLRDRGIEQYF. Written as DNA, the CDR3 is TGTGCCAGCAGCTTACGGGACAGGGGGATCGAGCAGTACTTC.

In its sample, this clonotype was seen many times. The CDR3 protein is CASSLGAAIQETQYF. The CDR3 DNA follows: TGTGCCAGCAGTTTAGGGGCAGCTATCCAAGAGACCCAGTACTTC. The chain recombines TRBV28 with TRBJ2-5; a possible D gene is TRBD1 (5 bases). The CDR3 spans 15 residues. Germline values: CDR1 MDHEN, CDR2 SYDVKM. V was trimmed by 2 bases and J by 1 base, leaving 11 bases between them.

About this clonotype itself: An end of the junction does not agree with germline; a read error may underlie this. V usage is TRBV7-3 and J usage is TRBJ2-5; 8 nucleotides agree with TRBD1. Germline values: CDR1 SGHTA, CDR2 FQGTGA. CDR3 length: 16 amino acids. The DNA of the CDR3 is TGTGCCAGCAGCATTGGTCCGGGACAGGTACAAGATACCCAGTACTTC. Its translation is CASSIGPGQVQDTQYF.

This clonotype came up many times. The CDR3 nucleotides are TGTGCCAGCTCCTACCCGGACAGGTTGAGGCAGTACTTC. This gives the protein CASSYPDRLRQYF. The chain recombines TRBV28 with TRBJ2-7; 7 bases agree with TRBD1. CDR3 length equals 13 residues. The germline V gene has CDR1 MDHEN and CDR2 SYDVKM. Trimming removed 8 bases from V and 9 bases from J; junction bases left unmatched: 13.

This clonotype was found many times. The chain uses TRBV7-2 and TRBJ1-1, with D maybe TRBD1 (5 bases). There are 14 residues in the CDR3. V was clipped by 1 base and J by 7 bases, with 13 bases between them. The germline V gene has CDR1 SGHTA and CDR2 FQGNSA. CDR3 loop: CASSLVSRDLEAFF. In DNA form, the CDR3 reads TGTGCCAGCAGCTTAGTGTCCCGGGACCTTGAAGCTTTCTTT. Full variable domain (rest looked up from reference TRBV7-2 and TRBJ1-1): GAGVSQSPSNKVTEKGKDVELRCDPISGHTALYWYRQSLGQGLEFLIYFQGNSAPDKSGLPSDRFSAERTGGSVSTLTIQRTQQEDSAVYLCASSLVSRDLEAFFGQGTRLTVV.

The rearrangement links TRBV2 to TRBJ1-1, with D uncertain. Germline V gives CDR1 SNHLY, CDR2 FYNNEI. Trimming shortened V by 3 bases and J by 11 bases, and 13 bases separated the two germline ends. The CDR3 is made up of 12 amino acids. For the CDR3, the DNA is TGTGCCAGCAGTGACAGGTTCGGTGGGGCTTTCTTT. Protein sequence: CASSDRFGGAFF.

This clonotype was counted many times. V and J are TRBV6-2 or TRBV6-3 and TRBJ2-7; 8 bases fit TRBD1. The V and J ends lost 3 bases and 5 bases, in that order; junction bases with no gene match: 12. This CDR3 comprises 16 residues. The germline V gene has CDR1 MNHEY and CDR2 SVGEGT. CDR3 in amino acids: CASSYDPAGGFHEQYF. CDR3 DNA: TGTGCCAGCAGTTATGATCCAGCAGGGGGCTTCCACGAGCAGTACTTC.

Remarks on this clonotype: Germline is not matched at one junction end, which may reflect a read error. As DNA, the CDR3 is TGTGCCAGCAGTCTCCTAGCGGGGGGCCGGGACATTAAGTACTTC. Its protein is CASSLLAGGRDIKYF. The chain carries TRBV12-3 or TRBV12-4 and TRBJ2-4; 11 positions match TRBD2. The CDR3 spans 15 residues.

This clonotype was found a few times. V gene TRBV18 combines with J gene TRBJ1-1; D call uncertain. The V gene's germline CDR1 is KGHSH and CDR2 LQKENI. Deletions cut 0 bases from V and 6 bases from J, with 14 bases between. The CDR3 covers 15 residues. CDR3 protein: CASSPPTSRVAEAFF. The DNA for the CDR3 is TGTGCCAGCTCACCACCGACTTCGAGGGTCGCTGAAGCTTTCTTT.

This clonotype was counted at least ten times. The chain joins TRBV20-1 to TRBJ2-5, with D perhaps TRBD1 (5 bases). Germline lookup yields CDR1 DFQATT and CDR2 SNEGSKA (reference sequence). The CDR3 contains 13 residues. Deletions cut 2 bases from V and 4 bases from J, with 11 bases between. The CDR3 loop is CSARQTQGETQYF. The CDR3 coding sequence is TGCAGTGCTAGACAGACCCAGGGAGAGACCCAGTACTTC.

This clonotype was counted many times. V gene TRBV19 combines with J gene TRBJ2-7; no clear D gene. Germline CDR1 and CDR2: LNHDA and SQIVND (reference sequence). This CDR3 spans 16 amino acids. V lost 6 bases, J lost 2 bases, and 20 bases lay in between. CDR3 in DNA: TGTGCCAGTAGCGAGAGAGTAGTGGGATGGACCTACGAGCAGTACTTC. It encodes CASSERVVGWTYEQYF.

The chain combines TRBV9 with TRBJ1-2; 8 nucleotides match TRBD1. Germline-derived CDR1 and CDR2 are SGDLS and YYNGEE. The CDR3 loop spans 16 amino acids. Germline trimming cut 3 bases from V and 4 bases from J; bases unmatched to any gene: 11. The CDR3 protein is CASSDDRTGPGYGYTF. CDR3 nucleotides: TGTGCCAGCAGCGACGATCGGACAGGGCCGGGCTATGGCTACACCTTC.

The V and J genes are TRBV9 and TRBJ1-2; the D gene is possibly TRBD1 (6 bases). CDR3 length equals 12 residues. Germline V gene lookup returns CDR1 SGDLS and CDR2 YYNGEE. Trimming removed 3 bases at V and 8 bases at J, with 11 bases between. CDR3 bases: TGTGCCAGCAGCGCAGGGGAATGGGGCTACACCTTC. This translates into CASSAGEWGYTF.

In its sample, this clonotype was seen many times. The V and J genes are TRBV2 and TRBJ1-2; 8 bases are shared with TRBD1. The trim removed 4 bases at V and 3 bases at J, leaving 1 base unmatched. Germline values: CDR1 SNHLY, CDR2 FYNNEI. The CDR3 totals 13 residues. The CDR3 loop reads CASSGGQDYGYTF. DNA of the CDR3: TGTGCCAGCAGTGGGGGACAGGACTATGGCTACACCTTC.

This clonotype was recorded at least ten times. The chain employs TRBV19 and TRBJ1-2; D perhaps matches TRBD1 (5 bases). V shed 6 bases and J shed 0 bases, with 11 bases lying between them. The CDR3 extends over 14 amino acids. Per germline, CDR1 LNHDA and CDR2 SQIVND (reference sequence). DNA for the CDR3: TGTGCCAGTAGACAGGCAACCACTAACTATGGCTACACCTTC. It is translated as CASRQATTNYGYTF. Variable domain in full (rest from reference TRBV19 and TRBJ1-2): DGGITQSPKYLFRKEGQNVTLSCEQNLNHDAMYWYRQDPGQGLRLIYYSQIVNDFQKGDIAEGYSVSREKKESFPLTVTSAQKNPTAFYLCASRQATTNYGYTFGSGTRLTVV.

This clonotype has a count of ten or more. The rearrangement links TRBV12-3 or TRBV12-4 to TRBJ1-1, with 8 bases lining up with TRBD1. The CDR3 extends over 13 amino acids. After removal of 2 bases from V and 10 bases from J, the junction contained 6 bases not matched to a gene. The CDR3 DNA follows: TGTGCCAGCAGTTTACAGGGGGCTAGGGGAGCTTTCTTT. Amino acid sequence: CASSLQGARGAFF.

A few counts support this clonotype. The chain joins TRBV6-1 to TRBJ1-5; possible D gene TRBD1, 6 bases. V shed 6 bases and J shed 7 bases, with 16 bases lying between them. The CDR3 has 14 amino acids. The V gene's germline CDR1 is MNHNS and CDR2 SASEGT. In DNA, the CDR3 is TGTGCCAGCAGCGGACTTTACAGGGACCAGCCCCAGCATTTT. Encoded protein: CASSGLYRDQPQHF.